Listed below are T cell receptor beta chains from one sample, sequenced in a study of shared clonotypes between healthy human individuals. The table came from immunoSEQ multiplex PCR; TCRdb's copy has only in-frame clones and leaves some out. Altogether roughly 550,000 clones are present, less than 97% being singletons, with the ten largest covering about 0.11%. What was sequenced was naive CD8+ T cells sorted from blood. The receptors shown here come from a woman in her thirties in good health. CDR3s include the opening cysteine and the closing phenylalanine or tryptophan. D genes are given only for firm matches. Part of the rows lack a size; the others show once, few, many or a class for expanded clones.

j_gene,d_gene,abundance,v_gene,CDR3aa,CDR3nt
TRBJ1-6,.,.,TRBV20-1,CSARMGSPLHF,TGCAGTGCTAGAATGGGCTCACCCCTCCACTTT
TRBJ2-2,.,once,TRBV29-1,CSVEQTNTGELFF,TGCAGCGTTGAACAGACAAACACCGGGGAGCTGTTTTTT
TRBJ2-7,TRBD1,.,TRBV11-1,CASSPTWDRGRLFEQYF,TGTGCCAGCAGCCCTACCTGGGACAGGGGGCGTCTATTCGAGCAGTACTTC
TRBJ2-5,.,.,TRBV6-1,CASSEAVGRGETQYF,TGTGCCAGCAGTGAAGCGGTGGGCAGGGGAGAGACCCAGTACTTC
TRBJ1-5,.,.,TRBV28,CASSQDSLNQPQHF,TGTGCCAGCAGTCAGGACAGTCTTAATCAGCCCCAGCATTTT
TRBJ2-7,.,.,TRBV30,CAWSVTLNEQYF,TGTGCCTGGAGTGTAACTCTGAACGAGCAGTACTTC
TRBJ1-2,.,.,TRBV28,CASSLDLWREGHYYGYTF,TGTGCCAGCAGTTTAGATCTCTGGAGGGAGGGCCACTACTATGGCTACACCTTC
TRBJ1-1,TRBD1,.,TRBV15,CATTEGRGQGEAFF,TGTGCCACCACCGAAGGAAGGGGGCAGGGTGAAGCTTTCTTT
TRBJ2-7,.,.,TRBV28,CASSLGWVYEQYF,TGTGCCAGCAGTTTAGGGTGGGTCTACGAGCAGTACTTC
TRBJ1-3,.,.,TRBV28,CASSVQPIGNTIYF,TGTGCCAGCAGTGTACAGCCCATTGGAAACACCATATATTTT
TRBJ1-4,.,.,TRBV19,CASSIGPGDNEKLFF,TGTGCCAGTAGTATAGGGCCAGGGGATAATGAAAAACTGTTTTTT
TRBJ2-7,.,.,TRBV7-9,CASSFDGQPYEQYF,TGTGCCAGCAGCTTCGACGGACAGCCCTACGAGCAGTACTTC
TRBJ2-1,.,.,TRBV15,CATQGTSYNEQFF,TGTGCCACTCAGGGGACCTCCTACAATGAGCAGTTCTTC
TRBJ2-1,.,.,TRBV7-7,CASSLGLFNEQFF,TGTGCCAGCAGCTTGGGGCTGTTCAATGAGCAGTTCTTC
TRBJ2-1,TRBD2,.,TRBV11-3,CASSLVAGGSKYNEQFF,TGTGCCAGCAGCTTAGTAGCGGGAGGCTCAAAGTACAATGAGCAGTTCTTC
TRBJ1-3,.,.,TRBV4-2,CASSQGAGDSGNTIYF,TGTGCCAGCAGCCAAGGGGCCGGCGACTCTGGAAACACCATATATTTT
TRBJ1-2,.,few,TRBV19,CASGLLGYTF,TGTGCCAGTGGACTGCTTGGCTACACCTTC
TRBJ2-2,TRBD2,.,TRBV4-1,CASSQGGRVNTGELFF,TGCGCCAGCAGCCAGGGCGGGAGGGTGAACACCGGGGAGCTGTTTTTT
TRBJ2-2,.,.,TRBV4-1,CASSQTGAGNTGELFF,TGCGCCAGCAGCCAAACTGGGGCTGGGAACACCGGGGAGCTGTTTTTT
TRBJ1-4,.,.,TRBV10-1,CASPNGQRNEKLFF,TGCGCCAGCCCTAATGGACAGCGTAATGAAAAACTGTTTTTT
TRBJ1-1,TRBD1,few,TRBV9,CASAGGSPNTEAFF,TGTGCCAGCGCAGGGGGATCCCCGAACACTGAAGCTTTCTTT
TRBJ2-5,.,.,TRBV29-1,CSTTVLETQYF,TGCAGCACAACCGTTCTTGAGACCCAGTACTTC
TRBJ2-1,TRBD2,.,TRBV9,CASSPTSGSYNEQFF,TGTGCCAGCAGCCCGACTAGCGGGAGCTACAATGAGCAGTTCTTC
TRBJ2-6,.,.,TRBV5-8,CASSLAVEEVNVLTF,TGTGCCAGCAGCTTGGCCGTCGAGGAAGTCAACGTCCTGACTTTC
TRBJ2-7,.,.,TRBV27,CASSIDTTYEQYF,TGTGCCAGCAGTATCGACACGACCTACGAGCAGTACTTC
TRBJ2-7,TRBD2,.,TRBV2,CASRGGLTSSYEQYF,TGTGCCAGCAGGGGGGGACTAACGAGCTCCTACGAGCAGTACTTC
TRBJ2-5,TRBD2,.,TRBV29-1,CSAVGLAGEETQYF,TGCAGCGCCGTGGGACTAGCGGGAGAAGAGACCCAGTACTTC